The 11 T cell receptor beta chains below were found in one sample sequenced in a study of CD8 T cells in ankylosing spondylitis. Study-level results: It appeared that ankylosing spondylitis blood was characterized by a TCR beta motif of several highly homologous variants.

Their antigens remain unidentified. TCRdb processed the 5' RACE reads anew with MiXCR; each CDR3 protein has one entry. The sample records around 770,000 distinct CDR3 sequences, around 19% being singletons. Sequencing used blood, either unsorted or a sorted T cell fraction (not recorded which). The origin of the receptors is a male donor with ankylosing spondylitis.

This clonotype was recorded a few times. V usage is TRBV20-1 and J usage is TRBJ2-7; D might be TRBD2 (5 bases). V was cut by 0 bases and J by 3 bases, with 18 bases left in between. The CDR3 sequence is 16 residues long. Germline values: CDR1 DFQATT, CDR2 SNEGSKA (reference sequence). As DNA, the CDR3 is TGCAGTGCTAGAGATCATCTCGAGGGATCCAGCTACGAGCAGTACTTC. This sequence encodes CSARDHLEGSSYEQYF.

This clonotype was counted many times. The genes are TRBV29-1 and TRBJ1-2; D uncertain. The CDR3 spans 11 residues. The germline V and J ends were trimmed by 0 bases and 6 bases, with 5 bases remaining between them. CDR1 is SQVTM and CDR2 is ANQGSEA in the germline V gene. The CDR3 region is CSVEEGNGYTF. In DNA, the CDR3 is TGCAGCGTTGAAGAAGGAAATGGCTACACCTTC.

V and J are TRBV6-1 and TRBJ2-3; 9 bases are shared with TRBD2. Germline V gene lookup returns CDR1 MNHNS and CDR2 SASEGT. This CDR3 is 15 amino acids long. V lost 4 bases and J lost 7; bases outside the gene matches: 9. CDR3: CASSVSAGGPNTQYF. The CDR3 nucleotides are TGTGCCAGCAGTGTGTCGGCGGGGGGGCCAAATACGCAGTATTTT.

This clonotype has a handful of counts. The genes are TRBV12-3 or TRBV12-4 and TRBJ1-2, with 8 nucleotides matching TRBD1. With 6 bases clipped from V and 8 bases from J, the junction kept 8 bases outside the gene matches. The CDR3 has 13 residues. As DNA, the CDR3 is TGTGCCAGCAGCCCAGGGGGCGCAGGGGGCTACACCTTC. The encoded protein is CASSPGGAGGYTF.

The CDR3 loop reads CASSRSGTSGNIYNEQFF. The CDR3 nucleotides read TGCGCCAGCAGCCGATCCGGGACTAGCGGGAATATTTACAATGAGCAGTTCTTC. The chain recombines TRBV5-1 with TRBJ2-1; TRBD2 matches at 13 bases. Losses at the gene ends were 4 bases for V and 4 bases for J; bases not matched to a gene: 11. The CDR3 runs 18 residues. The germline V gene encodes CDR1 SGHRS and CDR2 YFSETQ.

About this clonotype: The CDR3 ends on some other residue instead of the conserved phenylalanine or tryptophan, so this is likely a read error. The rearrangement joins TRBV2 to TRBJ1-2; TRBD1 is a possible D gene (6 bases). Per the germline V gene, CDR1 is SNHLY and CDR2 is FYNNEI. The CDR3 totals 14 residues. V was shortened by 7 bases and J by 3 bases, with 15 bases between the two germline ends. The CDR3 DNA follows: TGTGCCAGCAAACTCGACAGGCACGACTATGGCTACACCTGC. This encodes CASKLDRHDYGYTC.

This clonotype was counted a few times. The chain couples TRBV30 to TRBJ1-2; the D is unclear. The CDR3 consists of 12 residues. Trimming removed 3 bases at V and 0 bases at J, with 5 bases between. CDR1 GTSNPN and CDR2 SVGIG come from the germline V gene (reference sequence). The CDR3 region has the DNA TGTGCCTGGAGCCCCGCTAACTATGGCTACACCTTC. Its protein product is CAWSPANYGYTF.

This clonotype was recorded at least ten times. CDR3 residues: CASSLVGGSSYNEQFF. CDR3 nucleotide sequence: TGCGCCAGCAGCTTGGTAGGCGGCAGCTCCTACAATGAGCAGTTCTTC. The chain couples TRBV5-1 to TRBJ2-1, with unresolved D. V shed 0 bases and J shed 0 bases, with 10 bases lying between them. Germline V gene lookup returns CDR1 SGHRS and CDR2 YFSETQ. The CDR3 length is 16 residues.

This sequence joins TRBV10-1 and TRBJ2-5, with D unresolved. CDR3 size: 14 residues. V was pared by 0 bases and J by 2 bases, with 7 bases between. Germline assignment: CDR1 WNHNN and CDR2 SYGVQD (reference sequence). This chain's CDR3 is CASSESVNQETQYF. CDR3 in DNA: TGCGCCAGCAGTGAGTCGGTAAATCAAGAGACCCAGTACTTC.

This clonotype was counted many times. The rearrangement uses TRBV20-1 and TRBJ1-1, with D maybe TRBD1 (5 bases). CDR1 is DFQATT, CDR2 SNEGSKA, per germline (reference sequence). The CDR3 totals 13 residues. Trimming pared 3 bases from V and 0 bases from J, leaving 8 bases between. The CDR3 nucleotides read TGCAGTGCTAGGGTGGGGGTGAACACTGAAGCTTTCTTT. Protein: CSARVGVNTEAFF.

In this sample, this clonotype turned up many times. This CDR3 reads CSAPRTGGRRNTEAFF. The CDR3 DNA reads TGCAGTGCCCCGAGGACAGGGGGCAGGAGGAACACTGAAGCTTTCTTT. The chain carries TRBV20-1 and TRBJ1-1; 11 nucleotides agree with TRBD1. Germline-derived CDR1 and CDR2 are DFQATT and SNEGSKA (reference sequence). This CDR3 contains 16 residues. V shed 6 bases and J 1 base; nucleotides not matched to a gene: 10.